This T cell receptor (beta chain) was captured by sequencing in a study of blood T cells in healthy people across ages. Extraction yielded at least 6 micrograms of total RNA per sample. Trimming took 5 bases from V and 5 from J, leaving 16 bases between them. The CDR3 totals 14 residues. Germline CDR1 and CDR2: SEHNR and FQNEAQ (reference sequence). For the second PCR, which ran for about 6 to 11 cycles, a sample-barcoded 5' primer and a J-beta primer mix were used. The template-switch adaptor was a 5' adaptor with 12 random nucleotides. It tagged each cDNA molecule. MiXCR, run by TCRdb on the 5' RACE reads, gives a single entry per CDR3 protein. The table lists 920,000 or so distinct CDR3 sequences, 40% to 45% of them singletons, with over 15% in the top ten.

J is TRBJ2-7 and V is TRBV7-9; possibly TRBD2 for D (5 bases). Material: blood. The TCR was taken from a woman aged 60 to 75 in good health. In DNA form, the CDR3 reads TGTGCCAGCAGCCATCCACTAGTCTGGCACGAGCAGTACTTC. It is translated as CASSHPLVWHEQYF.